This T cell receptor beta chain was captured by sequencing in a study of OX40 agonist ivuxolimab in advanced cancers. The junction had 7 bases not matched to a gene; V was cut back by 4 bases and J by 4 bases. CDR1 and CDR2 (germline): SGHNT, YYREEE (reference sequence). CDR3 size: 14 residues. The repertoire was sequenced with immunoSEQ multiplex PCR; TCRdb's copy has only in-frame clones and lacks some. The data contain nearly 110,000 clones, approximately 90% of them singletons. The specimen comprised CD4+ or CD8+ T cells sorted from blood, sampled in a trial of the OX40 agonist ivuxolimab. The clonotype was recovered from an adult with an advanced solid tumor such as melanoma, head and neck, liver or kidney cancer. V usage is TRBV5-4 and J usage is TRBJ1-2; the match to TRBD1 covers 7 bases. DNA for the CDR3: TGTGCCAGCAGCCCAGGGGGACAGATCTATGGCTACACCTTC. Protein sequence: CASSPGGQIYGYTF.